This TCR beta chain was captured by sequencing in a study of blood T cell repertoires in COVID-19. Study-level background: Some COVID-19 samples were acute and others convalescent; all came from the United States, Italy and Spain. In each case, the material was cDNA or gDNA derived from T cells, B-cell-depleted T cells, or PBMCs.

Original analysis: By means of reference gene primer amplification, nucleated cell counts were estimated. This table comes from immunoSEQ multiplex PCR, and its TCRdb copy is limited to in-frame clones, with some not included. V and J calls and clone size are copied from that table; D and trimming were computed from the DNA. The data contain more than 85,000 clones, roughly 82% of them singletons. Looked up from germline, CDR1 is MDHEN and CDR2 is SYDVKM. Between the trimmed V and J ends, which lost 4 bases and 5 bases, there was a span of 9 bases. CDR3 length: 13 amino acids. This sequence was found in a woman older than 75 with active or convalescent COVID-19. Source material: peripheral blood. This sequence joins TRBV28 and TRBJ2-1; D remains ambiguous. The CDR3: CASSSPGHNEQFF. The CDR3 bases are TGTGCCAGCAGTTCCCCCGGTCACAATGAGCAGTTCTTC.